This T cell receptor (beta chain) was sequenced for a study of blood T cell repertoires in COVID-19. The wider study: The United States, Italy and Spain provided the acute and convalescent COVID-19 samples. Sample material is recorded as cDNA or gDNA derived from T cells, B-cell-depleted T cells, or PBMCs.

Original processing notes: For nucleated cells, counts were estimated from reference gene primer amplification. Some clones are missing from TCRdb's copy, which holds only in-frame ones; the method was immunoSEQ multiplex PCR. Clonal size and the V and J genes are those of that table, whereas D and trimming came from the DNA. The sample lists about 15,000 clones; 65% to 85% were seen once. V dropped 11 bases and J dropped 3; count of bases not matched to a gene: 15. CDR1 is LNHDA and CDR2 is SQIVND in the germline V gene (reference sequence). The CDR3 consists of 15 residues. This TCR was recovered from a human donor in a cohort sampled during active COVID-19. The sample consisted of peripheral blood. The chain joins TRBV19 to TRBJ2-5, with 7 bases matching TRBD1. The CDR3 DNA reads as TGTGCCTCAAAAAGGGGGCAGGGCCTAAAAGAGACCCAGTACTTC. It translates to CASKRGQGLKETQYF.